Shown below are 12 T cell receptor beta chains from a single sample sequenced in a study of blood T cells in healthy people across ages. Alongside a J-beta primer mix, a sample-barcoded 5' primer served in a second PCR lasting roughly 7 to 11 cycles. Each CDR3 protein is one row after TCRdb ran MiXCR on the 5' RACE reads. The data hold roughly 650,000 distinct CDR3 sequences, with 32% observed a single time. Sequencing input: blood. The receptors were sampled from a woman of 80 years or more in good health.

This clonotype was observed a handful of times. V gene TRBV5-6 combines with J gene TRBJ1-1; no definite D call. V was trimmed by 3 bases and J by 1 base, leaving 10 bases between them. The CDR3 is 14 amino acids. Germline loops: CDR1 SGHDT, CDR2 YYEEEE. The CDR3 protein is CASSSIAWNTEAFF. CDR3 in DNA: TGTGCCAGCAGCTCAATCGCGTGGAACACTGAAGCTTTCTTT.

This CDR3 reads CASSYSRHKNTEAFF. CDR3 DNA sequence: TGTGCCAGCAGTTACTCCCGACACAAGAACACTGAAGCTTTCTTT. The chain joins TRBV6-5 to TRBJ1-1; D is undetermined. The CDR3 is 15 amino acids. Trimming pared 0 bases from V and 1 base from J, leaving 9 bases between. The germline CDR1 and CDR2 sequences are MNHEY and SVGAGI.

This clonotype was detected many times. The genes are TRBV5-1 and TRBJ2-3, with no clear D. This CDR3 region has 15 residues. The V gene lost 4 bases and the J gene lost 0 bases, with 12 bases spanning the gap. Germline V lookup: CDR1 SGHRS, CDR2 YFSETQ. CDR3 bases: TGCGCCAGCAGCCCTGATACTACTAGCACAGATACGCAGTATTTT. Residues: CASSPDTTSTDTQYF.

Worth noting for this clonotype: An end of the junction does not agree with germline; a read error may underlie this. CDR3 nucleotides: TGTGCCAGCAGCTTCGCGGCCGGGAGGATTGGGTATGGCCACACCTTC. This codes for CASSFAAGRIGYGHTF. The chain links TRBV7-9 to TRBJ1-2; no firm D call. This CDR3 contains 16 residues. Germline-derived CDR1 and CDR2 are SEHNR and FQNEAQ (reference sequence).

This rearrangement joins TRBV2 to TRBJ2-3, with 7 bases matching TRBD1. From germline, CDR1 is SNHLY and CDR2 FYNNEI. The CDR3 sequence is 15 residues long. V was clipped by 4 bases and J by 2 bases; unmatched bases: 6. CDR3 in DNA: TGTGCCAGCAGTGGGGGACAGCAGATCACAGATACGCAGTATTTT. As protein: CASSGGQQITDTQYF. The variable domain in full, with the rest retrieved from reference TRBV2 and TRBJ2-3, is EPEVTQTPSHQVTQMGQEVILRCVPISNHLYFYWYRQILGQKVEFLVSFYNNEISEKSEIFDDQFSVERPDGSNFTLKIRSTKLEDSAMYFCASSGGQQITDTQYFGPGTRLTVL.

To note about this clonotype: This clone may be a read error of a much larger clone one base away. This chain connects TRBV2 to TRBJ2-6; D perhaps matches TRBD1 (5 bases). The CDR3 length is 20 residues. Germline CDR1 SNHLY, CDR2 FYNNEI. The CDR3 sequence is CACSVRPLTGHFSGANVLTF. Here the CDR3 DNA reads TGTGCCTGCAGCGTACGACCGCTTACAGGACACTTCTCTGGGGCCAACGTCCTGACTTTC.

The rearrangement uses TRBV5-1 and TRBJ2-1, with 13 bases aligning to TRBD2. This CDR3 comprises 17 residues. With 4 bases clipped from V and 6 bases from J, the junction kept 10 bases outside the gene matches. Germline assignment: CDR1 SGHRS and CDR2 YFSETQ. The CDR3 sequence: CASSNSLTSGRSNEQFF. CDR3 bases: TGCGCCAGCAGCAACTCCCTGACTAGCGGGAGGAGCAATGAGCAGTTCTTC. The whole variable domain, remainder taken from reference TRBV5-1 and TRBJ2-1, is KAGVTQTPRYLIKTRGQQVTLSCSPISGHRSVSWYQQTPGQGLQFLFEYFSETQRNKGNFPGRFSGRQFSNSRSEMNVSTLELGDSALYLCASSNSLTSGRSNEQFFGPGTRLTVL.

This clonotype came up a few times. The J gene is TRBJ2-2, the V gene TRBV6-6; D possibly matches TRBD1 or TRBD2 (6 bases each). Trimming took 0 bases from V and 4 from J, leaving 12 bases between them. CDR3 size: 16 residues. CDR1 MNHNY and CDR2 SVGAGI come from the germline V gene (reference sequence). The CDR3 DNA follows: TGTGCCAGCAGTTACTCTTCCAGGGGAGGCACCGGGGAGCTGTTTTTT. Protein: CASSYSSRGGTGELFF.

The chain carries TRBV7-9 and TRBJ2-5, with 8 bases that match TRBD2. CDR3 length: 14 residues. Germline CDR1 SEHNR, CDR2 FQNEAQ (reference sequence). V was clipped by 5 bases and J by 1 base; unmatched bases: 3. CDR3 loop: CASSATSGQETQYF. CDR3 coding DNA: TGTGCCAGCAGCGCCACTAGCGGCCAAGAGACCCAGTACTTC.

V is TRBV10-3 and J is TRBJ2-7, with 9 bases aligning to TRBD1. The CDR3 contains 14 residues. V lost 6 bases and J lost 3; bases outside the gene matches: 6. The germline V gene has CDR1 ENHRY and CDR2 SYGVKD. The CDR3 DNA reads TGTGCCATCAGCCTGGACAGGGGCGGCTACGAGCAGTACTTC. It translates to CAISLDRGGYEQYF.

As to this clonotype: This could be a read error, since a much larger clone is one nucleotide away. The V gene is TRBV3-1, the J gene TRBJ2-1; 13 bases are shared with TRBD2. The CDR3 runs 18 residues. Germline CDR1 reads LGHDT; CDR2 reads YNNKEL (reference sequence). J gave up 13 bases and V 0 bases, and 15 bases lay outside the gene matches. The CDR3 is CASSQEGRLAGGQETQFF. The CDR3 DNA reads TGTGCCAGCAGCCAAGAAGGTAGACTAGCGGGGGGCCAAGAGACCCAGTTCTTC.

Only a few counts were recorded for this clonotype. A single base separates this from a much larger clone, so it may be a read error. In nucleotides, the CDR3 is TGTGCCAGCAGCTTCCGACAGGGGGACTATGGCTACACCTTC. Translation: CASSFRQGDYGYTF. The chain uses TRBV5-6 and TRBJ1-2; 9 bases agree with TRBD1. The CDR3 extends over 14 amino acids. Germline V CDR1 and CDR2: SGHDT, YYEEEE. The ends lost 2 bases at V and 3 bases at J; junction bases unmatched: 2. The full variable domain, with the rest looked up from reference TRBV5-6 and TRBJ1-2, is DAGVTQSPTHLIKTRGQQVTLRCSPKSGHDTVSWYQQALGQGPQFIFQYYEEEERQRGNFPDRFSGHQFPNYSSELNVNALLLGDSALYLCASSFRQGDYGYTFGSGTRLTVV.